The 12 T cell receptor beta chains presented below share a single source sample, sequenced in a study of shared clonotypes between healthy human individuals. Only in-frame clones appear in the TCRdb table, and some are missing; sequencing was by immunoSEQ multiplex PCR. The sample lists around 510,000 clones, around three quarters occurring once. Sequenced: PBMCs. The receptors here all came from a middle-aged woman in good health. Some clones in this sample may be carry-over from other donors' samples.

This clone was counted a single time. The DNA of the CDR3 is TGCGCCAGCAGCTTTTCACACGCATCACAAGAGACCCAGTACTTC. It is translated as CASSFSHASQETQYF. The chain carries TRBV5-1 and TRBJ2-5; no clear D gene. The V and J ends lost 2 bases and 2 bases respectively, with 13 bases between them. Germline-derived CDR1 and CDR2 are SGHRS and YFSETQ. The CDR3 extends over 15 amino acids.

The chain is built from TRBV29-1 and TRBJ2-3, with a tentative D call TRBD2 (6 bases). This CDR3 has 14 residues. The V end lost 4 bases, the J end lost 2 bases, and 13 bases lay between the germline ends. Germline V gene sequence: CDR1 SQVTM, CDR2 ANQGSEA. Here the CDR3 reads CSVAEGGYTDTQYF. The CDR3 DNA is TGCAGCGTTGCTGAGGGAGGCTACACAGATACGCAGTATTTT.

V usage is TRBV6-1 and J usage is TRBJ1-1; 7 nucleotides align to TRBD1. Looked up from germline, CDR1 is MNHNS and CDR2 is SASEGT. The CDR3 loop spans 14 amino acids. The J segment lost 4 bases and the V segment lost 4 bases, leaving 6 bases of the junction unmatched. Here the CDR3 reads CASSGQGRGTEAFF. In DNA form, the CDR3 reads TGTGCCAGCAGTGGACAGGGACGGGGCACTGAAGCTTTCTTT.

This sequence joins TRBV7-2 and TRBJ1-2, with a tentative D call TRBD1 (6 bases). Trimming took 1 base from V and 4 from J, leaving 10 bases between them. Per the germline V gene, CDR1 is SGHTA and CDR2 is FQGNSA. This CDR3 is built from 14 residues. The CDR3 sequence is CASSLELTGYGYTF. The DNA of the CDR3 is TGTGCCAGCAGCTTAGAACTGACAGGCTATGGCTACACCTTC.

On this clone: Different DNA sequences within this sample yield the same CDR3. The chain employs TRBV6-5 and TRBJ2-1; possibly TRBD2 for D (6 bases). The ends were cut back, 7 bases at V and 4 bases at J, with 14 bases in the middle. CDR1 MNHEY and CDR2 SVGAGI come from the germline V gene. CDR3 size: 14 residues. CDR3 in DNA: TGTGCCAGCACCCCAGCGGGCGGATACAATGAGCAGTTCTTC. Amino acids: CASTPAGGYNEQFF.

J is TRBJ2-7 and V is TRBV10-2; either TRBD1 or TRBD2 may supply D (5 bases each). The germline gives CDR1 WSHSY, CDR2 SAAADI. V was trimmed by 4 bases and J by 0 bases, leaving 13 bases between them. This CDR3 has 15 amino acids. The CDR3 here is CASSGGWGSSYEQYF. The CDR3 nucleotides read TGCGCCAGCAGTGGGGGTTGGGGGAGCTCCTACGAGCAGTACTTC.

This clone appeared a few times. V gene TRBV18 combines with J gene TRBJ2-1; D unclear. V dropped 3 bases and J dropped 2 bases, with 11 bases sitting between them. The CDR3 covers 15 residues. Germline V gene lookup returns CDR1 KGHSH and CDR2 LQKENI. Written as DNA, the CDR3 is TGTGCCAGCTCACCCCTCTCCGGAACCTACAATGAGCAGTTCTTC. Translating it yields CASSPLSGTYNEQFF.

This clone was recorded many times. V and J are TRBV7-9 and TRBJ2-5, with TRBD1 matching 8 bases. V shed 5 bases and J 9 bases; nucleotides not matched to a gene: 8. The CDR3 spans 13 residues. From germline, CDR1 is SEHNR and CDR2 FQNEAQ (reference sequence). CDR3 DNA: TGTGCCAGCAGCCCGCGGACAGGGTGGGCCCAGTACTTC. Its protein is CASSPRTGWAQYF.

The CDR3 here is CASSLDRAYEQYF. DNA for the CDR3: TGTGCCAGCAGCTTAGACAGAGCCTACGAGCAGTACTTC. The chain uses TRBV7-8 and TRBJ2-7, with no clear D. Trimming cost V 1 base and J 2 bases, with 6 bases left between them. Germline CDR1 is SGHVS and CDR2 is FQNEAQ. The CDR3 extends over 13 amino acids.

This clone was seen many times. The CDR3 region has the DNA TGTGCCAGCAGTGAGAACTCCTACAATGAGCAGTTCTTC. It is translated as CASSENSYNEQFF. The rearrangement links TRBV6-4 to TRBJ2-1, with D unresolved. V lost 3 bases to trimming and J lost 0 bases, with 3 bases between them. There are 13 residues in the CDR3. The V gene's germline CDR1 is MRHNA and CDR2 SNTAGT.

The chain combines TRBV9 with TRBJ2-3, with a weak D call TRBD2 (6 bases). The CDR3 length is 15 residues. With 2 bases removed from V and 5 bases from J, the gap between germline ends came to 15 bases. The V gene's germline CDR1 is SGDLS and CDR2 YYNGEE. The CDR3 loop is CASSVLTGVGDTQYF. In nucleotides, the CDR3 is TGTGCCAGCAGCGTTCTTACGGGAGTGGGAGATACGCAGTATTTT. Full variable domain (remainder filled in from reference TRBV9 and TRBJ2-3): DSGVTQTPKHLITATGQRVTLRCSPRSGDLSVYWYQQSLDQGLQFLIQYYNGEERAKGNILERFSAQQFPDLHSELNLSSLELGDSALYFCASSVLTGVGDTQYFGPGTRLTVL.

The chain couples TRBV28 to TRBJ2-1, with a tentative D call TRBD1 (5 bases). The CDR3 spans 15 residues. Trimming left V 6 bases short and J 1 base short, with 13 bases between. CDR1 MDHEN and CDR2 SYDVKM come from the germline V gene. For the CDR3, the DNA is TGTGCCAGCAGCCTGACTCCAGGGTCCTACAATGAGCAGTTCTTC. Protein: CASSLTPGSYNEQFF.